One and the same sample provided the 20 T cell receptor beta chains below, sequenced in a study of cytomegalovirus exposure and HLA in healthy donors. A multiplex PCR was run with 60 Vbeta primers and 13 Jbeta primers. The table came from immunoSEQ multiplex PCR; TCRdb's copy has only in-frame clones and leaves some out. The profile covers 85,000 to 100,000 clones, with around 73% appearing a single time and under 0.8% taken by the ten largest. The sequenced sample was PBMCs. The receptors were gathered from a woman aged 55-69 years in good health and CMV-seronegative.

V usage is TRBV4-2 and J usage is TRBJ2-1; possible D gene TRBD2, 5 bases. V lost 0 bases and J lost 10, with 13 bases in between. The germline V gene has CDR1 LGHNA and CDR2 YNFKEQ. This CDR3 region has 14 residues. Written as DNA, the CDR3 is TGTGCCAGCAGCCAAGAGGTGAGGGTCGAGGAGCAGTTCTTC. The encoded protein is CASSQEVRVEEQFF.

The V gene is TRBV7-8, the J gene TRBJ1-6; no definite D call. V lost 5 bases and J 9 bases, leaving 14 bases between the germline ends. Per the germline V gene, CDR1 is SGHVS and CDR2 is FQNEAQ. The CDR3 runs 14 residues. The CDR3 bases are TGTGCCAGCAGCCCCGCCTCCGCCGGTTCACCCCTCCACTTT. The encoded protein is CASSPASAGSPLHF.

The J gene is TRBJ2-7, the V gene TRBV10-3; D may be TRBD1 (5 bases). Germline assignment: CDR1 ENHRY and CDR2 SYGVKD. The germline V and J ends were trimmed by 10 bases and 3 bases, with 10 bases remaining between them. CDR3 length: 11 residues. Written as DNA, the CDR3 is TGTGCCACCCAAAGGGGCTACGAGCAGTACTTC. Its protein is CATQRGYEQYF.

The V call is TRBV6-5, the J call TRBJ1-1; possibly TRBD1 for D (6 bases). The V end lost 2 bases, the J end lost 1 base, and 14 bases lay between the germline ends. The CDR3 has 16 amino acids. CDR1 and CDR2 from the germline V gene are MNHEY and SVGAGI. CDR3 coding DNA: TGTGCCAGCAGTTACCCAGGGGTAGGACCGAACACTGAAGCTTTCTTT. As protein: CASSYPGVGPNTEAFF.

This clone was counted a few times. The J gene is TRBJ2-5, the V gene TRBV6-4, with 10 bases identical to TRBD2. The junction had 1 base not matched to a gene; V was cut back by 4 bases and J by 5 bases. Germline assignment: CDR1 MRHNA and CDR2 SNTAGT. This CDR3 comprises 13 residues. Here the CDR3 reads CASSALAGETQYF. The CDR3 nucleotides are TGTGCCAGCAGTGCACTAGCGGGGGAGACCCAGTACTTC.

The chain links TRBV28 to TRBJ2-7; 7 bases are a match to TRBD1. V shed 2 bases, J shed 2 bases, and the junction held 0 bases outside the gene matches. This CDR3 has 13 amino acids. CDR1 MDHEN and CDR2 SYDVKM come from the germline V gene. The CDR3 coding sequence is TGTGCCAGCAGTTTAACAGGGGCCTACGAGCAGTACTTC. Protein product: CASSLTGAYEQYF.

The rearrangement joins TRBV6-6 to TRBJ1-4; D is possibly TRBD1 (5 bases). The CDR3 extends over 16 amino acids. With 5 bases removed from V and 2 bases from J, the gap between germline ends came to 15 bases. Germline lookup yields CDR1 MNHNY and CDR2 SVGAGI (reference sequence). CDR3 protein: CASSTRQSSTNEKLFF. CDR3 in DNA: TGTGCCAGCAGTACCCGACAGTCGTCTACTAATGAAAAACTGTTTTTT.

The chain uses TRBV25-1 and TRBJ1-1; D is ambiguous. There are 13 residues in the CDR3. V lost 3 bases to trimming and J lost 1 base, with 6 bases between them. Germline V gene lookup returns CDR1 MGHDK and CDR2 SYGVNS. This chain's CDR3 is CASSEGQNTEAFF. The CDR3 DNA is TGTGCCAGCAGTGAGGGCCAGAACACTGAAGCTTTCTTT.

The chain couples TRBV4-3 to TRBJ2-1; 11 bases are shared with TRBD2. The CDR3 loop spans 15 amino acids. Looked up from germline, CDR1 is LGHNA and CDR2 is YSLEER. The V segment lost 4 bases and the J segment 6 bases; nucleotides outside the gene matches: 5. CDR3 sequence reads: CASSPRLAGSNEQFF. The CDR3 bases are TGCGCCAGCAGCCCCAGACTAGCGGGATCCAATGAGCAGTTCTTC.

The J gene is TRBJ1-2, the V gene TRBV6-5, with a weak D call TRBD1 (5 bases). This CDR3 has 15 residues. Germline V gene data show CDR1 as MNHEY and CDR2 as SVGAGI. Trimming removed 6 bases at V and 7 bases at J, with 21 bases between. CDR3 loop: CASSNPLVGGFGYTF. The DNA for the CDR3 is TGTGCCAGCAGCAACCCCCTGGTGGGGGGTTTTGGCTACACCTTC.

The V gene is TRBV10-3, the J gene TRBJ1-5, with D tentatively TRBD1 (6 bases). This CDR3 has 15 residues. CDR1 and CDR2 (germline): ENHRY, SYGVKD. V lost 2 bases and J lost 9, with 17 bases in between. CDR3 sequence (DNA): TGTGCCATCAGTGAGACGACAGGTTCGCGGGCGCCCCAGCATTTT. Protein product: CAISETTGSRAPQHF.

The genes are TRBV7-9 and TRBJ1-2, with D possibly being TRBD1 (6 bases). This CDR3 has 14 amino acids. Per the germline V gene, CDR1 is SEHNR and CDR2 is FQNEAQ (reference sequence). The V end was cut by 5 bases, the J end by 2 bases, with 12 bases between. CDR3 DNA sequence: TGTGCCAGCAGCATTGACAGGCACAACTATGGCTACACCTTC. This sequence encodes CASSIDRHNYGYTF.

The chain uses TRBV13 and TRBJ1-2; the D gene is possibly TRBD1 (5 bases). Deletions cut 0 bases from V and 0 bases from J, with 17 bases between. The CDR3 totals 18 residues. Germline V CDR1 and CDR2: PRHDT, FYEKMQ (reference sequence). CDR3 residues: CASSLGPNPREANYGYTF. The CDR3 region has the DNA TGTGCCAGCAGCTTAGGTCCAAACCCCAGGGAAGCTAACTATGGCTACACCTTC.

This chain joins TRBV7-2 and TRBJ1-1, with D unclear. The CDR3 runs 11 residues. Germline V gene sequence: CDR1 SGHTA, CDR2 FQGNSA. V lost 5 bases and J 3 bases, leaving 4 bases between the germline ends. The CDR3 sequence is CASSRDTEAFF. The DNA for the CDR3 is TGTGCCAGCAGCCGGGACACTGAAGCTTTCTTT. The full variable domain, rest sourced from reference TRBV7-2 and TRBJ1-1, is GAGVSQSPSNKVTEKGKDVELRCDPISGHTALYWYRQSLGQGLEFLIYFQGNSAPDKSGLPSDRFSAERTGGSVSTLTIQRTQQEDSAVYLCASSRDTEAFFGQGTRLTVV.

The chain has TRBV10-3 and TRBJ2-2, with D perhaps matching TRBD2 (5 bases). With 3 bases removed from V and 1 base from J, the gap between germline ends came to 12 bases. This CDR3 spans 16 amino acids. Germline-derived CDR1 and CDR2 are ENHRY and SYGVKD. DNA for the CDR3: TGTGCCATCAGTGAATTGGGCGGGTTGAACACCGGGGAGCTGTTTTTT. Translating gives CAISELGGLNTGELFF.

With respect to this clone: The junction and the germline gene differ at one end; a read error may be behind it. This chain connects TRBV7-2 to TRBJ2-5; the match to TRBD1 covers 10 bases. CDR3 size: 12 residues. CDR1 SGHTA and CDR2 FQGNSA come from the germline V gene. The CDR3 spells CASSLSGQGSDF. In DNA form, the CDR3 reads TGTGCCAGCAGCTTGTCGGGACAGGGGAGCGACTTC.

J is TRBJ2-1 and V is TRBV27; D is undetermined. Looked up from germline, CDR1 is MNHEY and CDR2 is SMNVEV (reference sequence). This CDR3 is built from 16 residues. V was pared by 4 bases and J by 0 bases, with 13 bases between. In DNA form, the CDR3 reads TGTGCCAGCAGTTCCATCACGACTTACTCCTACAATGAGCAGTTCTTC. Its protein is CASSSITTYSYNEQFF.

CDR3 in amino acids: CANRPGHGTDTQYF. CDR3 bases: TGTGCCAATAGACCGGGACATGGCACAGATACGCAGTATTTT. This chain connects TRBV6-4 to TRBJ2-3, with a possible D match to TRBD1 (6 bases). V was trimmed by 10 bases and J by 1 base, leaving 15 bases between them. This CDR3 is built from 14 residues. Germline CDR1 MRHNA, CDR2 SNTAGT.

This clone was observed a handful of times. The V and J genes are TRBV7-6 and TRBJ2-1, with a weak D call TRBD2 (5 bases). The V gene's germline CDR1 is SGHVS and CDR2 FNYEAQ. Trimming cost V 5 bases and J 8 bases, with 22 bases left between them. CDR3 length: 16 residues. CDR3 residues: CASSPRLGGRVDEQFF. The CDR3 DNA reads as TGTGCCAGCAGCCCTAGGCTAGGAGGTAGGGTCGATGAGCAGTTCTTC.

The J gene is TRBJ1-5, the V gene TRBV10-3, with 9 bases aligning to TRBD1. J was trimmed by 5 bases and V by 11 bases; bases with no gene match: 10. Germline V gene lookup returns CDR1 ENHRY and CDR2 SYGVKD. CDR3 length equals 14 residues. CDR3 nucleotides: TGTGCCGCAACTGGGGACAGGGATTATCAGCCCCAGCATTTT. As protein: CAATGDRDYQPQHF.